The 27 T cell receptor beta chains below come from one sample, sequenced in a study of metastatic and nonmetastatic thyroid tumors. Prior to thyroid surgery, none of the patients had received any treatment. TCRdb re-called the PCR reads via MiXCR. Among roughly 20,000 clones listed, roughly 20% were seen once. The sequenced sample consisted of adjacent normal tissue. Every receptor here comes from a female donor with papillary thyroid cancer or a benign thyroid nodule (not recorded which). Some clones in this sample may be carry-over from other donors' samples.

The chain links TRBV7-6 to TRBJ2-3; no clear D gene. The CDR3 sequence is 15 residues long. V lost 5 bases to trimming and J lost 2 bases, with 14 bases between them. Germline V gene data show CDR1 as SGHVS and CDR2 as FNYEAQ. The CDR3 here is CASSLGTPITDTQYF. The CDR3 region has the DNA TGTGCCAGCAGCCTCGGTACCCCTATCACAGATACGCAGTATTTT.

This chain joins TRBV4-2 and TRBJ2-7, with 9 bases lining up with TRBD1. CDR1 is LGHNA, CDR2 YNFKEQ, per germline. The length of the CDR3 is 15 residues. J gave up 4 bases and V 6 bases, and 10 bases lay outside the gene matches. This CDR3 is CASRPTGTGMYEQYF. The CDR3 coding sequence is TGTGCCAGCAGACCCACCGGGACAGGGATGTACGAGCAGTACTTC.

This clone is judged medium-sized. This chain links TRBV6-2 or TRBV6-3 with TRBJ2-3, with 8 bases that match TRBD2. The CDR3 contains 15 residues. V shed 0 bases and J 4 bases; nucleotides not matched to a gene: 3. Germline V lookup: CDR1 MNHEY, CDR2 SVGEGT. The CDR3 DNA reads as TGTGCCAGCAGTTACTCGCGCGGGAGGTCAGATACGCAGTATTTT. This gives the protein CASSYSRGRSDTQYF.

This clone is categorized as medium-sized. The chain recombines TRBV20-1 with TRBJ2-7, with a weak D call TRBD1 (6 bases). Per germline, CDR1 DFQATT and CDR2 SNEGSKA (reference sequence). The CDR3 loop spans 15 amino acids. The ends were cut back, 3 bases at V and 2 bases at J, with 17 bases in the middle. The CDR3 is CSARGAQKGPYEQYF. For the CDR3, the DNA is TGCAGTGCTAGGGGGGCCCAAAAAGGGCCCTACGAGCAGTACTTC.

The chain carries TRBV27 and TRBJ2-3; 10 bases map to TRBD2. The CDR3 is 16 amino acids. After removal of 3 bases from V and 1 base from J, the junction contained 4 bases not matched to a gene. Germline V gene data show CDR1 as MNHEY and CDR2 as SMNVEV (reference sequence). The CDR3 DNA follows: TGTGCCAGCAGTTTCGGGACTAGCGACCGCACAGATACGCAGTATTTT. It encodes CASSFGTSDRTDTQYF.

By frequency in the sample, this clone is medium-sized. CDR3 loop: CASPTGTGDGGYTF. As DNA, the CDR3 is TGTGCCAGCCCGACCGGGACAGGGGACGGTGGCTACACCTTC. The V and J genes are TRBV6-1 and TRBJ1-2; 10 bases are a match to TRBD1. The ends lost 8 bases at V and 7 bases at J; junction bases unmatched: 10. Looked up from germline, CDR1 is MNHNS and CDR2 is SASEGT. The CDR3 spans 14 residues.

In DNA form, the CDR3 reads TGTGCCAGCAGACCTGGTACAGGGGGCATCTCTGGAAACACCATATATTTT. Residues: CASRPGTGGISGNTIYF. This chain links TRBV11-1 with TRBJ1-3, with 9 bases aligning to TRBD1. Germline V lookup: CDR1 SGHAT, CDR2 FQDESV (reference sequence). This CDR3 spans 17 amino acids. The V gene end was trimmed by 6 bases and the J gene end by 0 bases; junction bases not matched to a gene: 9.

This clone is labeled as medium-sized. This chain uses TRBV6-2 or TRBV6-3 with TRBJ2-1; 12 bases map to TRBD2. The V gene's germline CDR1 is MNHEY and CDR2 SVGEGT. CDR3 length equals 15 residues. Losses at the gene ends were 5 bases for V and 4 bases for J; bases not matched to a gene: 3. CDR3 sequence (DNA): TGTGCCAGCAGTCGAACTAGCGGGAGGTACAATGAGCAGTTCTTC. It codes for CASSRTSGRYNEQFF.

V gene TRBV6-5 combines with J gene TRBJ2-7; D not certain. Germline loops: CDR1 MNHEY, CDR2 SVGAGI. V shed 0 bases and J shed 3 bases, with 15 bases lying between them. The CDR3 totals 16 residues. This chain's CDR3 is CASSYSSRTSRYEQYF. Written as DNA, the CDR3 is TGTGCCAGCAGTTACTCGAGTCGAACTTCCCGCTACGAGCAGTACTTC.

The V and J genes are TRBV19 and TRBJ2-1; unclear D gene. This CDR3 region has 13 residues. Trimming cost V 6 bases and J 14 bases, with 20 bases left between them. Germline V gene lookup returns CDR1 LNHDA and CDR2 SQIVND (reference sequence). The CDR3 loop is CASSTSVHNQKFF. The CDR3 DNA reads as TGTGCCAGTAGCACCAGCGTCCACAATCAGAAGTTCTTC.

Worth noting for this clone: Relative to the germline gene, one junction end is altered; a read error may explain this. Other DNA sequences in this specimen translate into the identical CDR3. The rearrangement links TRBV20-1 to TRBJ2-2; D is unclear. This CDR3 spans 14 amino acids. From germline, CDR1 is DFQATT and CDR2 SNEGSKA (reference sequence). DNA for the CDR3: TGCAGTGCTAGGAAGCTGCCGAACACTGGGGAGCTGTTTTTT. Its protein is CSARKLPNTGELFF.

This clone was found many times. The J gene is TRBJ1-2, the V gene TRBV7-2; D perhaps matches TRBD1 (6 bases). The CDR3 sequence is 15 residues long. Trimming removed 3 bases from V and 8 bases from J, with 19 bases in between. CDR1 is SGHTA, CDR2 FQGNSA, per germline. The CDR3 region is CASSFGAGDSWGYTF. The CDR3 bases are TGTGCCAGCAGCTTTGGAGCAGGGGACTCTTGGGGCTACACCTTC.

This clone was counted many times. The V call is TRBV19, the J call TRBJ2-5, with 8 positions matching TRBD1. From germline, CDR1 is LNHDA and CDR2 SQIVND (reference sequence). V trimming: 4 bases; J trimming: 0 bases; junction bases outside the gene matches: 7. The CDR3 loop spans 16 amino acids. CDR3 residues: CASSTQRQGYQETQYF. The CDR3 coding sequence is TGTGCCAGTAGTACACAAAGACAGGGGTACCAAGAGACCCAGTACTTC.

Comment on this clone: Mismatch with germline at one junction end may stem from a read error. Different DNA sequences within this sample yield the same CDR3. The chain recombines TRBV7-2 with TRBJ1-1; D gene ambiguous. Germline V gene lookup returns CDR1 SGHTA and CDR2 FQGNSA. The CDR3 spans 16 residues. The CDR3 loop reads CASSLASGTLNTEAFF. The DNA for the CDR3 is TGTGCCAGCAGCTTAGCCAGTGGCACTTTGAACACTGAAGCCTTCTTT.

The chain carries TRBV5-1 and TRBJ2-7, with 8 bases lining up with TRBD2. J was trimmed by 3 bases and V by 3 bases; bases with no gene match: 11. This CDR3 comprises 16 residues. Germline V CDR1 and CDR2: SGHRS, YFSETQ. CDR3 nucleotide sequence: TGCGCCAGCAGCTCTTCGAGCGGGGGAGGGAACTACGAGCAGTACTTC. Residues: CASSSSSGGGNYEQYF.

This clone was recorded a few times. The V call is TRBV5-1, the J call TRBJ2-7; no reliable D call. This CDR3 has 13 residues. The V gene's germline CDR1 is SGHRS and CDR2 YFSETQ. V was cut by 4 bases and J by 3 bases, with 11 bases left in between. The CDR3 coding sequence is TGCGCCAGCAGCCGGGCTGAGCTCTACGAGCAGTACTTC. It translates to CASSRAELYEQYF.

The rearrangement links TRBV6-1 to TRBJ2-7, with 14 bases fitting TRBD2. CDR3 length: 13 residues. V lost 9 bases, J lost 5 bases, and 3 bases stayed unmatched. Germline assignment: CDR1 MNHNS and CDR2 SASEGT. The CDR3 region has the DNA TGTGCCAGTCCGGGACTAGCGGGAGACGAGCAGTACTTC. It translates to CASPGLAGDEQYF.

This clone has a handful of counts. V is TRBV28 and J is TRBJ1-1; tentative D call: TRBD1 (5 bases). This CDR3 is 14 amino acids long. Germline loops: CDR1 MDHEN, CDR2 SYDVKM. Trimming cost V 7 bases and J 5 bases, with 17 bases left between them. CDR3 coding DNA: TGTGCCAGCAATTCTCTCCCAAGGGGTACTGAAGCTTTCTTT. It specifies CASNSLPRGTEAFF. The whole variable domain, remainder taken from reference TRBV28 and TRBJ1-1, is DVKVTQSSRYLVKRTGEKVFLECVQDMDHENMFWYRQDPGLGLRLIYFSYDVKMKEKGDIPEGYSVSREKKERFSLILESASTNQTSMYLCASNSLPRGTEAFFGQGTRLTVV.

The genes are TRBV18 and TRBJ2-7; 8 nucleotides match TRBD2. The CDR3 loop spans 16 amino acids. Germline loops: CDR1 KGHSH, CDR2 LQKENI. Trimming took 3 bases from V and 2 from J; bases not matched to a gene: 9. CDR3 sequence: CASSPAGLASTYEQYF. The DNA for the CDR3 is TGTGCCAGCTCACCGGCTGGACTAGCCTCTACCTACGAGCAGTACTTC.

This chain connects TRBV20-1 to TRBJ1-2; weak D call: TRBD1 (6 bases). The length of the CDR3 is 13 residues. The germline V gene has CDR1 DFQATT and CDR2 SNEGSKA (reference sequence). The V gene lost 3 bases and the J gene lost 4 bases, with 12 bases spanning the gap. The CDR3 DNA reads as TGCAGTGCTAGTGCCAGGGGTAGCTATGGCTACACCTTC. This encodes CSASARGSYGYTF.

The chain recombines TRBV6-2 or TRBV6-3 with TRBJ2-7; D may be TRBD2 (6 bases). The CDR3 runs to 15 residues. Germline-derived CDR1 and CDR2 are MNHEY and SVGEGT. V was shortened by 8 bases and J by 1 base, with 18 bases between the two germline ends. The CDR3 here is CASAPRGTSSYEQYF. The CDR3, as DNA: TGTGCCAGCGCACCACGAGGGACTTCGTCCTACGAGCAGTACTTC.

This clone was recorded many times. The chain links TRBV2 to TRBJ2-3; 15 bases line up with TRBD2. CDR1 and CDR2 (germline): SNHLY, FYNNEI. This CDR3 region has 17 residues. Trimming removed 8 bases from V and 6 bases from J; junction bases left unmatched: 12. The CDR3 DNA sequence: TGTGCCAGCGCCCACCGGACTAGCGGGAGGGCCCAGGATACGCAGTATTTT. This sequence encodes CASAHRTSGRAQDTQYF.

Details on this clone: At one boundary the junction diverges from the germline segment, which might be a read error. The genes are TRBV5-1 and TRBJ1-4; D possibly corresponds to TRBD1 (5 bases). CDR3 size: 14 residues. Germline assignment: CDR1 SGHRS and CDR2 YFSETQ. The CDR3 reads CSSSLGRSREKLFF. The CDR3 bases are TGCTCCAGCAGCTTGGGGCGCAGTCGAGAAAAACTGTTTTTT.

This sequence joins TRBV6-1 and TRBJ2-7; 8 bases are shared with TRBD1. After removal of 6 bases from V and 6 bases from J, the junction contained 13 bases not matched to a gene. Germline V gives CDR1 MNHNS, CDR2 SASEGT. The CDR3 has 15 residues. The chain's CDR3 is CASRDRGIRLGEQYF. The CDR3 nucleotides are TGTGCCAGCAGAGACAGGGGAATACGTTTAGGCGAGCAGTACTTC.

With regard to this clone: The sample contains more than one DNA sequence encoding this CDR3. The rearrangement uses TRBV11-2 and TRBJ2-2; D call uncertain. Trimming shortened V by 1 base and J by 0 bases, and 15 bases separated the two germline ends. This CDR3 region has 18 residues. Germline V lookup: CDR1 SGHAT, CDR2 FQNNGV. In nucleotides, the CDR3 is TGTGCCAGCAGCTTAGTGGTGTGGGGTGTTACGAACACCGGGGAGCTGTTTTTT. This encodes CASSLVVWGVTNTGELFF.

This clone occurred a few times. The V and J genes are TRBV6-6 and TRBJ1-2; a weak D match, TRBD1 (5 bases). This CDR3 spans 16 amino acids. CDR1 is MNHNY, CDR2 SVGAGI, per germline (reference sequence). V was clipped by 0 bases and J by 7 bases, with 18 bases between them. CDR3 nucleotide sequence: TGTGCCAGCAGTTACTCCCCCCGGAGGAGGGGATCTGGCTACACCTTC. This translates into CASSYSPRRRGSGYTF.

About this clone: The junction and the germline gene differ at one end; a read error may be behind it. The V call is TRBV4-1, the J call TRBJ2-5; D gene ambiguous. Germline CDR1 and CDR2: MGHRA and YSYEKL. This CDR3 has 16 residues. The CDR3 DNA reads as TGCGCCTGCAGCCAAGTGCTGATGCAGCGAAGAGAGACCCAGTACTTC. Translation gives CACSQVLMQRRETQYF.